The 13 T cell receptor beta chains reported below all come from one sample, sequenced in a study of T cell responses to AZD1222 COVID-19 vaccine (dated by TCRdb to the early 2020s). Library generation was performed with the immunoSEQ multiplex PCR assay. In its TCRdb copy, this immuneACCESS table keeps in-frame sequences only and misses some clones. Where compared with another copy, unresolved V genes explain less than half of these, and the others have no known cause. This sample has approximately 180,000 clones in its table, and roughly 92% of those were observed once. The top ten clones comprise about 10% of the sample. The meaning of the sample's time point label: baseline before first vaccination. This specimen was peripheral blood, taken on day 0 of AZD1222 vaccination. These receptors originate from an adult in good health.

Only one count was recorded for this clone. This rearrangement joins TRBV2 to TRBJ2-3; unclear D gene. The CDR3 is 14 amino acids. CDR1 and CDR2 (germline): SNHLY, FYNNEI. Trimming removed 5 bases from V and 0 bases from J, with 9 bases in between. CDR3 nucleotide sequence: TGTGCCAGCAGTTCGGACGGGAGCACAGATACGCAGTATTTT. Translation: CASSSDGSTDTQYF.

This clone appeared a single time. The chain combines TRBV7-9 with TRBJ1-1, with unresolved D. The CDR3 sequence is 13 residues long. V was shortened by 1 base and J by 4 bases, with 7 bases between the two germline ends. Germline V lookup: CDR1 SEHNR, CDR2 FQNEAQ (reference sequence). The CDR3 reads CASSLGTSTEAFF. CDR3 in DNA: TGTGCCAGCAGCTTAGGGACCTCCACTGAAGCTTTCTTT.

The rearrangement uses TRBV12-3 or TRBV12-4 and TRBJ2-1; TRBD2 might be the D (6 bases). The CDR3 spans 13 residues. V lost 6 bases and J lost 4, with 10 bases in between. CDR3 DNA: TGTGCCAGCAGCCCGACTAGATACAATGAGCAGTTCTTC. As protein: CASSPTRYNEQFF.

CDR3 nucleotides: TGTGCCTGGAGTGGACAGGGGGTTTTGTACGAGCAGTACTTC. Translating it yields CAWSGQGVLYEQYF. This rearrangement joins TRBV30 to TRBJ2-7; 9 bases fit TRBD1. The CDR3 extends over 14 amino acids. CDR1 GTSNPN and CDR2 SVGIG come from the germline V gene (reference sequence). The trim removed 1 base at V and 4 bases at J, leaving 5 bases unmatched.

V is TRBV7-2 and J is TRBJ2-3, with 8 bases that match TRBD1. The CDR3 totals 13 residues. The V gene end was trimmed by 11 bases and the J gene end by 5 bases; junction bases not matched to a gene: 9. The germline CDR1 and CDR2 sequences are SGHTA and FQGNSA. This CDR3 reads CAAGGGWGDTQYF. The DNA for the CDR3 is TGTGCCGCAGGGGGCGGCTGGGGAGATACGCAGTATTTT.

The chain couples TRBV18 to TRBJ1-2; 9 bases are shared with TRBD1. Unmatched junction bases numbered 6, after V lost 5 bases and J lost 8 bases. Germline CDR1 KGHSH, CDR2 LQKENI. There are 13 residues in the CDR3. The chain's CDR3 is CASSSQGARGYTF. Written as DNA, the CDR3 is TGTGCCAGCTCATCACAGGGGGCGCGGGGCTACACCTTC.

The chain couples TRBV24-1 to TRBJ1-2; 7 nucleotides match TRBD1. After removal of 4 bases from V and 4 bases from J, the junction contained 5 bases not matched to a gene. Germline V CDR1 and CDR2: KGHDR, SFDVKD. This CDR3 has 14 amino acids. CDR3 nucleotide sequence: TGTGCCACCAGTGAACAAGACAGGGCCTATGGCTACACCTTC. It yields the protein CATSEQDRAYGYTF.

The V call is TRBV9, the J call TRBJ2-1, with no clear D. The germline V gene has CDR1 SGDLS and CDR2 YYNGEE. Trimming pared 0 bases from V and 7 bases from J, leaving 8 bases between. This CDR3 region has 13 residues. In DNA, the CDR3 is TGTGCCAGCAGCGTAGGGTATTTGAATGAGCAGTTCTTC. Amino acid sequence: CASSVGYLNEQFF.

The chain employs TRBV3-1 (or the pseudogene TRBV3-2) and TRBJ1-2; a weak D match, TRBD1 (6 bases). This CDR3 is 13 amino acids long. The germline V and J ends were trimmed by 6 bases and 6 bases, with 14 bases remaining between them. Germline CDR1 LGHDT, CDR2 YNNKEL (reference sequence). The CDR3 bases are TGTGCCAGCAGACCTCGGGGGGCAGATGGCTACACCTTC. Protein product: CASRPRGADGYTF.

This chain connects TRBV7-2 to TRBJ1-5; 7 nucleotides line up with TRBD1. The CDR3 contains 13 residues. In germline, CDR1 is SGHTA, CDR2 FQGNSA. V lost 8 bases, J lost 0 bases, and 1 base stayed unmatched. Written as DNA, the CDR3 is TGTGCCAGCGGACAGGATAGCAATCAGCCCCAGCATTTT. Translation gives CASGQDSNQPQHF.

This chain links TRBV29-1 with TRBJ2-3; D is possibly TRBD2 (7 bases). The CDR3 runs 15 residues. Germline V CDR1 and CDR2: SQVTM, ANQGSEA. V was trimmed by 1 base and J by 4 bases, leaving 15 bases between them. CDR3 DNA sequence: TGCAGCGTTGAAGGGGGGGGCGGTCGGGCAGATACGCAGTATTTT. It specifies CSVEGGGGRADTQYF.

The genes are TRBV7-3 and TRBJ1-2, with TRBD1 identical over 8 bases. Germline-derived CDR1 and CDR2 are SGHTA and FQGTGA. There are 17 residues in the CDR3. V dropped 8 bases and J dropped 3; count of bases not matched to a gene: 17. The CDR3 DNA follows: TGTGCCAGCTCCCAGGGCGACAGGGGCGTGATAGACTATGGCTACACCTTC. Encoded protein: CASSQGDRGVIDYGYTF. Filled out from reference TRBV7-3 and TRBJ1-2, the complete variable domain reads GAGVSQTPSNKVTEKGKYVELRCDPISGHTALYWYRQSLGQGPEFLIYFQGTGAADDSGLPNDRFFAVRPEGSVSTLKIQRTERGDSAVYLCASSQGDRGVIDYGYTFGSGTRLTVV.

J is TRBJ1-5 and V is TRBV4-1; D might be TRBD1 (6 bases). This CDR3 comprises 16 residues. Germline V gives CDR1 MGHRA, CDR2 YSYEKL. V was cut by 0 bases and J by 4 bases, with 13 bases left in between. Here the CDR3 DNA reads TGCGCCAGCAGCCAAGATCTGGGGGCAAGGAATCAGCCCCAGCATTTT. Residues: CASSQDLGARNQPQHF.